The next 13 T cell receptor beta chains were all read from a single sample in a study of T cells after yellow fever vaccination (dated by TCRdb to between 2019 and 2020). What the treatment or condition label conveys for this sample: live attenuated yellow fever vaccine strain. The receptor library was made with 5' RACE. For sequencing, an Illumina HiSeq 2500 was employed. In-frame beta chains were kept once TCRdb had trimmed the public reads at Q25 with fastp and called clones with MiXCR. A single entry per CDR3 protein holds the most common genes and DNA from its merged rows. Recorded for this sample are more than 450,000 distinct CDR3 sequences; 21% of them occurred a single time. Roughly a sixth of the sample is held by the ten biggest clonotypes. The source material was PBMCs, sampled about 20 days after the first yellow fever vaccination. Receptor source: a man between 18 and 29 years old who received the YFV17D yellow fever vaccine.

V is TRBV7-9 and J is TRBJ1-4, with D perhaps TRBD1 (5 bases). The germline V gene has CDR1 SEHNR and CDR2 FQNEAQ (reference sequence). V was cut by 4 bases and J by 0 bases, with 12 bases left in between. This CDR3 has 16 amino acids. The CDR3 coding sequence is TGTGCCAGCAGCTCGAATCTAGGGGCAACTAATGAAAAACTGTTTTTT. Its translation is CASSSNLGATNEKLFF.

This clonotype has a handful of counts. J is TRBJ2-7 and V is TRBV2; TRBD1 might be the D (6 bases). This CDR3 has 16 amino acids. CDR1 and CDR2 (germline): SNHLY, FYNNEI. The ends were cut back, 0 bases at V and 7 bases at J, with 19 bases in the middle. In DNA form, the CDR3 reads TGTGCCAGCAGTGAAGCGCCACAGGGTATTAGTGGTGAGCAGTACGTC. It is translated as CASSEAPQGISGEQYV.

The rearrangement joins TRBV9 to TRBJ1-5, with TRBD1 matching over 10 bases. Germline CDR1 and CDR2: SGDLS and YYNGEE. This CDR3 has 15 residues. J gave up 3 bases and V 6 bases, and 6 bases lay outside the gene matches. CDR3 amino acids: CASNRQGASNQPQHF. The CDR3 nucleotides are TGTGCCAGCAACCGACAGGGGGCTTCCAATCAGCCCCAGCATTTT.

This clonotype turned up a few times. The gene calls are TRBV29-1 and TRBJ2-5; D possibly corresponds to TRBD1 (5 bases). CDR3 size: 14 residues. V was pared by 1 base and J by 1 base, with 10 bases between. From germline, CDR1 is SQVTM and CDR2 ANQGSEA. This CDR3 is CSVEAPGLQETQYF. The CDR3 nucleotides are TGCAGCGTTGAAGCCCCAGGGCTCCAAGAGACCCAGTACTTC.

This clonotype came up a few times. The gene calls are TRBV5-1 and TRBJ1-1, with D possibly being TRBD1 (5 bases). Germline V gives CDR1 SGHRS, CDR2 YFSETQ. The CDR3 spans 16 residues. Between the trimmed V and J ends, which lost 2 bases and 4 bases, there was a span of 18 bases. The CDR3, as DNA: TGCGCCAGCAGCTTCGCCGGGACCACAACCCGCACTGAAGCTTTCTTT. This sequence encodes CASSFAGTTTRTEAFF.

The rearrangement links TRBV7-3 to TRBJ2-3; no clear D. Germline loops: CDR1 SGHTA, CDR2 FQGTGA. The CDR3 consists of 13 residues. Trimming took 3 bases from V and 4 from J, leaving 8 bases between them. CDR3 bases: TGTGCCAGCAGCTTTGTGGGGTCAGATACGCAGTATTTT. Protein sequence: CASSFVGSDTQYF.

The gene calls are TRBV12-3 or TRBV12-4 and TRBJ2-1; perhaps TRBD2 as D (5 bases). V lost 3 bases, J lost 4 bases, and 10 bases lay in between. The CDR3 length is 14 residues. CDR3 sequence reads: CASSFSEGYNEQFF. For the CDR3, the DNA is TGTGCCAGCAGTTTTTCCGAGGGTTACAATGAGCAGTTCTTC.

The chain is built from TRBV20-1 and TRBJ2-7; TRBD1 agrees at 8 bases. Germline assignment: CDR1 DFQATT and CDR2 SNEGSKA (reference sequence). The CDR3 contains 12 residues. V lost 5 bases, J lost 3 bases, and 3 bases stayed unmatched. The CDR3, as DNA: TGCAGTGCTTCCGACAGGGGCTACGAGCAGTACTTC. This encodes CSASDRGYEQYF.

CDR3 protein: CASRDRATDTQYF. Here the CDR3 DNA reads TGTGCCAGTAGGGACAGGGCCACAGATACGCAGTATTTT. The J gene is TRBJ2-3, the V gene TRBV7-8; 9 nucleotides line up with TRBD1. Germline trimming cut 9 bases from V and 2 bases from J; bases unmatched to any gene: 3. The CDR3 is made up of 13 amino acids. CDR1 is SGHVS and CDR2 is FQNEAQ in the germline V gene.

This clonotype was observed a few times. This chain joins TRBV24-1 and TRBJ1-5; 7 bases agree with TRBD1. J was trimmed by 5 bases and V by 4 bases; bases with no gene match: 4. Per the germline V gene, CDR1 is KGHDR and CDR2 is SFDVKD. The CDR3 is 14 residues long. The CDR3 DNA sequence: TGTGCCACCAGTGACCCGGGGACAGATCAGCCCCAGCATTTT. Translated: CATSDPGTDQPQHF.

CDR3 DNA sequence: TGTGCCAGCAGTGAAGCGAGACTAGCGGGGGAGACCCAGTACTTC. Protein sequence: CASSEARLAGETQYF. The genes are TRBV6-1 and TRBJ2-5; 11 bases agree with TRBD2. CDR1 and CDR2 (germline): MNHNS, SASEGT. V was pared by 0 bases and J by 5 bases, with 2 bases of the junction left unmatched. CDR3 length: 15 amino acids.

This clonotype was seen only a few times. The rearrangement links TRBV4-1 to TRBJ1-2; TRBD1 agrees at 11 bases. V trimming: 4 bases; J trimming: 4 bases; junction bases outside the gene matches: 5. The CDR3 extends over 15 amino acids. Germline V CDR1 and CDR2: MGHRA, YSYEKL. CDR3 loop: CASSLRTGGSYGYTF. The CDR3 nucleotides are TGCGCCAGCAGCCTCAGGACAGGGGGCAGCTATGGCTACACCTTC.

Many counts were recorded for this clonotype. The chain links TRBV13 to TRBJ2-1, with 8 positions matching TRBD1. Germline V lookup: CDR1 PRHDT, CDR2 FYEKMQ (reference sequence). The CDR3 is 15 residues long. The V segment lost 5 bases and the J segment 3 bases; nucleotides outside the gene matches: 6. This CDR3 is CASSLGQGYYNEQFF. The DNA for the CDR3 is TGTGCCAGCAGCCTTGGACAGGGCTACTACAATGAGCAGTTCTTC.